This entry concerns a single TCR beta chain. The antigen it recognizes is unknown. No qualities accompany the bases; no much larger clone lies one base away. These data are taken from a study of T cell responses to AZD1222 COVID-19 vaccine (dated by TCRdb to about 2021). About the investigation overall: AZD1222 recipients whose second dose came at about 4 weeks and those whose second dose came at about 12 weeks were combined into one group, since spike-specific TCR depth and breadth did not differ between the two schedules. Enrollment into the trials was organized by age into subgroups of 18-55, 56-69 and 70-plus years, and those subgroups contained approximately 160, 26 and 62 TCR-sequenced participants, respectively. TCR sequencing covered over 230 trial participants: 200 to 220 given two doses of AZD1222 and approximately 25 given two doses of MenACWY control vaccine. The research as a whole found: After two AZD1222 doses, spike-specific TCR breadth and depth were significantly higher than at day 0 and than in MenACWY recipients. Because no day 14 peak-response samples were available, repertoires were characterized only after the peak T cell response. Most participants were white British and females outnumbered males, and the authors suggested that clonal diversity may have been underestimated. Only five to seven AZD1222 recipients were SARS-CoV-2 seropositive at baseline, limiting conclusions about previously exposed vaccinees. Epitopes outside the regions mutated in the B.1.351 and B.1.1.7 variants were reportedly recognized by nearly half of the unique spike-specific TCRs. The vaccine-associated CD4 TCRs covered the entire spike protein, and the dominant responses fell in regions 160-218 and 743-854. In the small 56-69-year group, the increase in depth fell short of significance, most likely because of low power.

Clipping removes 3 bases from V and 1 base from J, with 1 as the unmatched junction base count. Via the germline V gene (reference sequence), CDR1 is SGHKS and CDR2 YYEKEE. The CDR3 measures 16 amino acids from cysteine to phenylalanine. Kept here is only the CDR3 DNA, which spans 48 bases and is read in frame from base 1. The CDR3 regions of human TCRbeta chains were subjected to immunosequencing. Per the source publication's procedure: TCRs in the repertoires were matched against a reference library of SARS-CoV-2-specific TCRs that had been generated with the MIRA antigen-specificity platform. Breadth meant the fraction of unique TCRs that were SARS-CoV-2-associated, whereas depth meant the fraction of total T cells that were SARS-CoV-2-associated. Using the MIRA data, every spike-specific TCR was mapped to the spike region that the TCR reacted to and assigned to either a CD4 or a CD8 class. Log10-transformed breadth and depth values were compared by one-way ANOVA with Sidak's multiple comparisons tests. TCRdb re-hosts the immuneACCESS table, in-frame sequences only. Its copies lack some clones; in the studies checked, an unresolved V gene accounts for under half of them, and the cause for the rest is not known. That table furnishes V, J and clone size, whereas the DNA furnished D and trimming. The sample profile shows 120,000 or so clones; roughly 90% of them were found once. The ten largest account for 1.5% to 1.8% of the sample.

What the time point label conveys for this sample: baseline before first vaccination. Vaccinee samples came from UK trials COV001 and COV002, including a single-blind randomized controlled phase 2/3 trial of AZD1222 (ChAdOx1 nCoV-19) in healthy adults. For TCRbeta chain sequencing, PBMC samples from trial participants were taken at day 0 and at day 28 after the second dose. The sample in question was peripheral blood, obtained on day 0 of AZD1222 vaccination. In this chain, TRBV5-5 is recombined with TRBJ2-2, and 12 bases in between align with TRBD2. The sequence derives from an adult in good health. The CDR3 protein: CASSSGLAGNTGELFF. The bases are TGTGCCAGCAGCTCGGGACTAGCGGGGAACACCGGGGAGCTGTTTTTT.